A selection of T cell receptor beta chains follows, all from one sample in a study of Ad26.COV2.S vaccination and SARS-CoV-2 variants. Repertoires were generated with immunoSEQ multiplex PCR, while TCRdb's copy carries only in-frame clones and drops some. The data show more than 400,000 clones, with roughly 90% seen just once and approximately 1.7% held by the top ten. The sample in question was peripheral blood, obtained in a trial of Ad26.COV2.S vaccine versus placebo. The receptors here all came from a person aged 18-65 years who received the Ad26.COV2.S COVID-19 vaccine or a placebo. CDR3s include the opening cysteine and the closing phenylalanine or tryptophan. Each record gives: clone size, D gene, V gene, CDR3 length, J gene, CDR3 protein, CDR3 DNA. D genes are given only for firm matches. Only some rows state a clone size, as once, few, many or a class for expanded clones.

clone size: NA
D gene: NA
V gene: TRBV4-1
CDR3 length: 16
J gene: TRBJ1-5
CDR3 protein: CASSHLPDRGNQPQHF
CDR3 DNA: TGCGCCAGCAGCCACTTACCTGACAGAGGCAATCAGCCCCAGCATTTT

clone size: NA
D gene: NA
V gene: TRBV5-8
CDR3 length: 15
J gene: TRBJ1-4
CDR3 protein: CASSPGVREDEKLFF
CDR3 DNA: TGTGCCAGCAGCCCCGGTGTCAGGGAGGATGAAAAACTGTTTTTT

clone size: NA
D gene: NA
V gene: TRBV21-1
CDR3 length: 17
J gene: TRBJ2-1
CDR3 protein: CASSKGRLAGGYNEQFF
CDR3 DNA: TGTGCCAGCAGCAAAGGTCGACTAGCGGGGGGTTACAATGAGCAGTTCTTC

clone size: NA
D gene: NA
V gene: TRBV4-3
CDR3 length: 16
J gene: TRBJ2-7
CDR3 protein: CASSQDPQGGKSEQYF
CDR3 DNA: TGCGCCAGCAGCCAAGACCCGCAGGGGGGAAAAAGCGAGCAGTACTTC

clone size: NA
D gene: NA
V gene: TRBV7-2
CDR3 length: 13
J gene: TRBJ2-2
CDR3 protein: CASSLVGARELFF
CDR3 DNA: TGTGCCAGCAGCTTAGTCGGGGCCCGGGAGCTGTTTTTT

clone size: NA
D gene: TRBD2
V gene: TRBV4-3
CDR3 length: 16
J gene: TRBJ2-7
CDR3 protein: CASSQIRTSGLYEQYF
CDR3 DNA: TGCGCCAGCAGCCAGATCCGCACTAGCGGCCTCTACGAGCAGTACTTC

clone size: NA
D gene: NA
V gene: TRBV10-3
CDR3 length: 14
J gene: TRBJ2-2
CDR3 protein: CAISAASGTGELFF
CDR3 DNA: TGTGCCATCAGTGCGGCGTCGGGGACCGGGGAGCTGTTTTTT

clone size: NA
D gene: NA
V gene: TRBV5-6
CDR3 length: 15
J gene: TRBJ2-1
CDR3 protein: CASSLETRDYNEQFF
CDR3 DNA: TGTGCCAGCAGCTTGGAAACCCGGGACTACAATGAGCAGTTCTTC

clone size: NA
D gene: NA
V gene: TRBV19
CDR3 length: 15
J gene: TRBJ1-6
CDR3 protein: CASSIVGGYNSPLHF
CDR3 DNA: TGTGCCAGTAGTATCGTAGGGGGATATAATTCACCCCTCCACTTT

clone size: NA
D gene: NA
V gene: TRBV4-3
CDR3 length: 17
J gene: TRBJ1-4
CDR3 protein: CASSQEGPPVATEKLFF
CDR3 DNA: TGCGCCAGCAGCCAAGAGGGTCCCCCCGTGGCCACAGAAAAACTGTTTTTT

clone size: NA
D gene: NA
V gene: TRBV18
CDR3 length: 13
J gene: TRBJ2-7
CDR3 protein: CASSPGAVDEQYF
CDR3 DNA: TGTGCCAGCTCACCGGGAGCAGTGGACGAGCAGTACTTC

clone size: NA
D gene: NA
V gene: TRBV4-3
CDR3 length: 12
J gene: TRBJ2-3
CDR3 protein: CASSQDLDTQYF
CDR3 DNA: TGCGCCAGCAGCCAAGACCTAGATACGCAGTATTTT

clone size: NA
D gene: NA
V gene: TRBV9
CDR3 length: 17
J gene: TRBJ2-1
CDR3 protein: CASSAHIGPPLYNEQFF
CDR3 DNA: TGTGCCAGCAGCGCACACATTGGCCCCCCATTGTACAATGAGCAGTTCTTC

clone size: NA
D gene: NA
V gene: TRBV7-9
CDR3 length: 15
J gene: TRBJ2-7
CDR3 protein: CASSLAQGHNYEQYF
CDR3 DNA: TGTGCCAGCAGCTTAGCGCAGGGGCATAACTACGAGCAGTACTTC

clone size: NA
D gene: TRBD1
V gene: TRBV7-2
CDR3 length: 16
J gene: TRBJ2-4
CDR3 protein: CASSLMYRGRENIQYF
CDR3 DNA: TGTGCCAGCAGCTTAATGTACAGGGGGCGCGAAAACATTCAGTACTTC

clone size: NA
D gene: NA
V gene: TRBV14
CDR3 length: 16
J gene: TRBJ2-3
CDR3 protein: CASSQDGGLGTDTQYF
CDR3 DNA: TGTGCCAGCAGCCAAGATGGCGGGCTAGGCACAGATACGCAGTATTTT

clone size: NA
D gene: TRBD2
V gene: TRBV5-1
CDR3 length: 18
J gene: TRBJ2-5
CDR3 protein: CASSLDTSGGLHWETQYF
CDR3 DNA: TGCGCCAGCAGCTTGGATACTAGCGGGGGCTTACATTGGGAGACCCAGTACTTC

clone size: NA
D gene: NA
V gene: TRBV19
CDR3 length: 14
J gene: TRBJ2-2
CDR3 protein: CASSPDGQAGELFF
CDR3 DNA: TGTGCCAGTAGCCCAGACGGGCAAGCCGGGGAGCTGTTTTTT

clone size: NA
D gene: TRBD2
V gene: TRBV5-1
CDR3 length: 18
J gene: TRBJ2-3
CDR3 protein: CASSRLWTSGEYPDTQYF
CDR3 DNA: TGCGCCAGCAGCCGCTTGTGGACTAGCGGGGAATACCCAGATACGCAGTATTTT

clone size: NA
D gene: NA
V gene: TRBV7-2
CDR3 length: 16
J gene: TRBJ2-1
CDR3 protein: CASSLGTKSGLDEQFF
CDR3 DNA: TGTGCCAGCAGCTTAGGTACTAAAAGCGGTCTGGATGAGCAGTTCTTC

clone size: NA
D gene: NA
V gene: TRBV19
CDR3 length: 18
J gene: TRBJ1-3
CDR3 protein: CASSISVARSLSGNTIYF
CDR3 DNA: TGTGCCAGTAGTATTTCAGTTGCTCGGAGTCTCTCTGGAAACACCATATATTTT

clone size: NA
D gene: TRBD2
V gene: TRBV9
CDR3 length: 14
J gene: TRBJ2-1
CDR3 protein: CASSAGTSVNEQFF
CDR3 DNA: TGTGCCAGCAGCGCCGGGACTAGCGTCAATGAGCAGTTCTTC

clone size: NA
D gene: TRBD2
V gene: TRBV11-2
CDR3 length: 18
J gene: TRBJ2-1
CDR3 protein: CASSLVSSGGYSYNEQFF
CDR3 DNA: TGTGCCAGCAGCTTAGTTTCTAGCGGGGGGTACTCCTACAATGAGCAGTTCTTC

clone size: NA
D gene: TRBD1
V gene: TRBV18
CDR3 length: 13
J gene: TRBJ1-2
CDR3 protein: CASSPRQGEGYTF
CDR3 DNA: TGTGCCAGCTCACCTAGACAGGGGGAAGGCTACACCTTC

clone size: NA
D gene: TRBD2
V gene: TRBV5-5
CDR3 length: 18
J gene: TRBJ2-3
CDR3 protein: CASSLAGSSGGRSDTQYF
CDR3 DNA: TGTGCCAGCAGCTTGGCGGGTTCTAGCGGGGGGCGGTCAGATACGCAGTATTTT

clone size: NA
D gene: NA
V gene: TRBV10-1
CDR3 length: 15
J gene: TRBJ2-1
CDR3 protein: CASSESSPRENEQFF
CDR3 DNA: TGCGCCAGCAGTGAGTCGAGCCCGCGGGAAAATGAGCAGTTCTTC

clone size: NA
D gene: NA
V gene: TRBV10-2
CDR3 length: 15
J gene: TRBJ2-2
CDR3 protein: CASSDNRIYTGELFF
CDR3 DNA: TGCGCCAGCAGTGATAACAGAATTTACACCGGGGAGCTGTTTTTT

clone size: NA
D gene: NA
V gene: TRBV6-2/TRBV6-3
CDR3 length: 11
J gene: TRBJ2-7
CDR3 protein: CASGQFYEQYF
CDR3 DNA: TGTGCCAGCGGCCAGTTCTACGAGCAGTACTTC

clone size: NA
D gene: NA
V gene: TRBV7-6
CDR3 length: 14
J gene: TRBJ2-3
CDR3 protein: CASSTGYLADTQYF
CDR3 DNA: TGTGCCAGCAGCACAGGGTATTTGGCAGATACGCAGTATTTT

clone size: NA
D gene: NA
V gene: TRBV6-5
CDR3 length: 15
J gene: TRBJ2-3
CDR3 protein: CASKVGAGGTDTQYF
CDR3 DNA: TGTGCCAGCAAAGTGGGGGCAGGGGGGACAGATACGCAGTATTTT

clone size: NA
D gene: NA
V gene: TRBV7-2
CDR3 length: 14
J gene: TRBJ1-2
CDR3 protein: CASSLVGITMVETF
CDR3 DNA: TGTGCCAGCAGCTTAGTAGGGATTACTATGGTAGAGACCTTC

clone size: NA
D gene: NA
V gene: TRBV4-1
CDR3 length: 15
J gene: TRBJ2-5
CDR3 protein: CASSQAGRGQETQYF
CDR3 DNA: TGCGCCAGCAGCCAAGCGGGGCGGGGACAAGAGACCCAGTACTTC

clone size: NA
D gene: NA
V gene: TRBV7-2
CDR3 length: 12
J gene: TRBJ2-5
CDR3 protein: CASSAWSTAQYF
CDR3 DNA: TGTGCCAGCAGCGCATGGTCAACAGCCCAGTACTTC

clone size: NA
D gene: NA
V gene: TRBV6-5
CDR3 length: 14
J gene: TRBJ1-4
CDR3 protein: CASSRQEIDEKLFF
CDR3 DNA: TGTGCCAGCAGTAGACAGGAGATTGATGAAAAACTGTTTTTT

clone size: NA
D gene: TRBD1
V gene: TRBV3-1/TRBV3-2
CDR3 length: 16
J gene: TRBJ2-1
CDR3 protein: CASSRAGQGSLNEQFF
CDR3 DNA: TGTGCCAGCAGCCGCGCCGGACAGGGTTCGTTGAATGAGCAGTTCTTC

clone size: once
D gene: NA
V gene: TRBV9
CDR3 length: 12
J gene: TRBJ2-3
CDR3 protein: CASSVGTDTQYF
CDR3 DNA: TGTGCCAGCAGTGTCGGCACAGATACGCAGTATTTT

clone size: once
D gene: NA
V gene: TRBV6-1
CDR3 length: 14
J gene: TRBJ2-1
CDR3 protein: CASSEFTNYNEQFF
CDR3 DNA: TGTGCCAGCAGTGAATTTACTAACTACAATGAGCAGTTCTTC

clone size: NA
D gene: NA
V gene: TRBV14
CDR3 length: 12
J gene: TRBJ2-5
CDR3 protein: CASSQREETQYF
CDR3 DNA: TGTGCCAGCTCCCAGCGTGAGGAGACCCAGTACTTC

clone size: NA
D gene: NA
V gene: TRBV5-8
CDR3 length: 20
J gene: TRBJ1-2
CDR3 protein: CASSFSSELYRKLVHYGYTF
CDR3 DNA: TGTGCCAGCAGCTTTTCCTCGGAGCTATATCGAAAGCTGGTGCACTATGGCTACACCTTC

clone size: NA
D gene: NA
V gene: TRBV4-3
CDR3 length: 16
J gene: TRBJ1-2
CDR3 protein: CASSQSPGQLYYGYTF
CDR3 DNA: TGCGCCAGCAGCCAATCTCCCGGACAGCTATACTATGGCTACACCTTC

clone size: NA
D gene: TRBD2
V gene: TRBV7-2
CDR3 length: 16
J gene: TRBJ2-7
CDR3 protein: CASSPGGLAAPYEQYF
CDR3 DNA: TGTGCCAGCAGCCCAGGGGGACTAGCGGCCCCCTACGAGCAGTACTTC

clone size: few
D gene: NA
V gene: TRBV6-5
CDR3 length: 13
J gene: TRBJ1-2
CDR3 protein: CASHTDSYYGYTF
CDR3 DNA: TGTGCCAGCCACACAGACAGCTACTATGGCTACACCTTC

clone size: NA
D gene: TRBD2
V gene: TRBV4-3
CDR3 length: 17
J gene: TRBJ2-1
CDR3 protein: CASSQEVAGDTYNEQFF
CDR3 DNA: TGCGCCAGCAGCCAAGAGGTGGCGGGGGATACCTACAATGAGCAGTTCTTC

clone size: NA
D gene: NA
V gene: TRBV6-6
CDR3 length: 16
J gene: TRBJ1-2
CDR3 protein: CASSYSKGTFRTGYTF
CDR3 DNA: TGTGCCAGCAGTTACTCGAAAGGGACTTTCCGGACTGGCTACACCTTC

clone size: once
D gene: NA
V gene: TRBV19
CDR3 length: 16
J gene: TRBJ1-4
CDR3 protein: CASSKSPVTTNEKLFF
CDR3 DNA: TGTGCCAGTAGTAAATCACCTGTAACAACTAATGAAAAACTGTTTTTT

clone size: NA
D gene: NA
V gene: TRBV19
CDR3 length: 15
J gene: TRBJ1-1
CDR3 protein: CASSIPGHVGPEAFF
CDR3 DNA: TGTGCCAGTAGTATTCCGGGACATGTGGGACCTGAAGCTTTCTTT

clone size: NA
D gene: NA
V gene: TRBV10-3
CDR3 length: 14
J gene: TRBJ2-2
CDR3 protein: CAISDRAESGELFF
CDR3 DNA: TGTGCCATCAGTGACAGGGCCGAGTCCGGGGAGCTGTTTTTT

clone size: NA
D gene: NA
V gene: TRBV6-2/TRBV6-3
CDR3 length: 13
J gene: TRBJ2-7
CDR3 protein: CASSTSVSYEQYF
CDR3 DNA: TGTGCCAGCAGTACCTCAGTCTCCTACGAGCAGTACTTC

clone size: NA
D gene: TRBD2
V gene: TRBV19
CDR3 length: 18
J gene: TRBJ2-1
CDR3 protein: CASSTAAGGPSSYNEQFF
CDR3 DNA: TGTGCCAGTAGTACAGCGGCGGGGGGGCCAAGCTCCTACAATGAGCAGTTCTTC

clone size: NA
D gene: NA
V gene: TRBV27
CDR3 length: 15
J gene: TRBJ2-3
CDR3 protein: CASSLVAPSTDTQYF
CDR3 DNA: TGTGCCAGCAGTTTGGTGGCCCCTAGCACAGATACGCAGTATTTT

clone size: once
D gene: NA
V gene: TRBV7-9
CDR3 length: 14
J gene: TRBJ1-6
CDR3 protein: CASDMRQTNSPLHF
CDR3 DNA: TGTGCCAGCGATATGCGACAGACCAATTCACCCCTCCACTTT

clone size: NA
D gene: NA
V gene: TRBV28
CDR3 length: 15
J gene: TRBJ1-1
CDR3 protein: CASSPPRRANTEAFF
CDR3 DNA: TGTGCCAGCAGTCCCCCCCGGAGGGCGAACACTGAAGCTTTCTTT

clone size: NA
D gene: NA
V gene: TRBV20-1
CDR3 length: 10
J gene: TRBJ2-3
CDR3 protein: CSVYTDTQYF
CDR3 DNA: TGCAGTGTTTACACAGATACGCAGTATTTT

clone size: once
D gene: NA
V gene: TRBV30
CDR3 length: 12
J gene: TRBJ2-4
CDR3 protein: CAWNKAKNIQYF
CDR3 DNA: TGTGCCTGGAACAAAGCCAAAAACATTCAGTACTTC